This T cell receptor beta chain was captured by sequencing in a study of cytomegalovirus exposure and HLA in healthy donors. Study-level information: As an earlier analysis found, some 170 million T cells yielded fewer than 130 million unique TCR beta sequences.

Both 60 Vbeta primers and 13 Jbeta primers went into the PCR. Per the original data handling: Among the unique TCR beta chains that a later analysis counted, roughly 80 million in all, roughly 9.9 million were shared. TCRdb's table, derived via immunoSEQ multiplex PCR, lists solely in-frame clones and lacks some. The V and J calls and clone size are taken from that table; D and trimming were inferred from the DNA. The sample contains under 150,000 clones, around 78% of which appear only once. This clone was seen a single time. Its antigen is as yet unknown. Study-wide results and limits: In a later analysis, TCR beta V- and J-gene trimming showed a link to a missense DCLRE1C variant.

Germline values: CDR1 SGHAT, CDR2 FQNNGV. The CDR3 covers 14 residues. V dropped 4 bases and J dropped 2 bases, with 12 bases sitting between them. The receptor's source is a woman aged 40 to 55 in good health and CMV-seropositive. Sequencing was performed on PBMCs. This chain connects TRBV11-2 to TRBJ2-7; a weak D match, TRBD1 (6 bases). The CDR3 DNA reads TGTGCCAGCAGCTCATTACAGGGAACCTACGAGCAGTACTTC. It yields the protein CASSSLQGTYEQYF.